This note documents a single T cell receptor beta chain sequence. The data stem from a study of blood T cell repertoires in COVID-19. Study overall: COVID-19 samples collected from the United States, Italy and Spain covered acute and convalescent phases. The analysed material was cDNA or gDNA that came from T cells, B-cell-depleted T cells, or PBMCs.

Original data processing: Amplifying reference gene primers gave estimates of nucleated cell counts. Method: immunoSEQ multiplex PCR; TCRdb's copy keeps in-frame clones and lacks some. Clone size and the V and J calls come from that table; the DNA yielded D and trimming. The sample shows roughly 90,000 clones, about 89% of them seen only once. The V and J ends lost 11 bases and 7 bases, in that order; junction bases with no gene match: 14. The CDR3 covers 16 residues. CDR1 LNHDA and CDR2 SQIVND come from the germline V gene (reference sequence). The source material was peripheral blood. The source of this sequence is a human donor in a cohort sampled during active COVID-19. V is TRBV19 and J is TRBJ2-2; TRBD2 matches at 12 bases. The CDR3 region has the DNA TGTGCCCTTAACACCCGGGCTAGCGGGAGGGACGGGGAGCTGTTTTTT. This translates into CALNTRASGRDGELFF.